This T cell receptor (beta chain) was identified in a study of siplizumab effects on memory and regulatory T cells. Study-level findings and limits: Proliferating Tregs from siplizumab cultures lacked functional confirmation of suppression.

With regard to this clone: No antigen is known for it.

Produced via immunoSEQ multiplex PCR; TCRdb's table is partial and in-frame only. The sample has about 57,000 clones; roughly 85% are singletons. The TCR comes from a human donor in good health. Sequenced: memory CD4+ T cells sorted from blood.

The CDR3 DNA follows: TGTGCCTGGAGTGAAAAGGGGGAGGTAGCGGGATGGGGCTACAATGAGCAGTTCTTC. It yields the protein CAWSEKGEVAGWGYNEQFF. This rearrangement joins TRBV30 to TRBJ2-1, with 8 bases aligning to TRBD2. J lost 3 bases, V lost 1 base, and 17 bases had no gene match. The germline gives CDR1 GTSNPN, CDR2 SVGIG (reference sequence). The CDR3 contains 19 residues.